The 6 T cell receptor beta chains below all came from one sample that was sequenced in a study of vaccination effects on CD4 cells after COVID-19 (dated by TCRdb to 2021 to 2024). Receptors were amplified or captured by the immunoSEQ multiplex PCR assay. TCRdb holds this immuneACCESS table with in-frame rearrangements only. Some clones are missing; in checked studies, unresolved V genes explain under half, and the rest has no known cause. This sample comprises some 69,000 clones, roughly three quarters of them detected only once. The ten biggest clones cover approximately 3% of the sample. The antigens of these receptors remain unknown. In the ViraFEST assay, PBMC were stimulated with viral peptide pools, and antigen-specific CD4+ T cell clonotypes were then identified by expansion using TCR sequencing. After roughly 11 days of culture, CD4+ T cells were isolated with the EasySep CD4+ T cell isolation kit. The absence of prior SARS-CoV-2 infection in healthy vaccine recipients was confirmed by negative nucleocapsid antibodies before and after vaccination.

The material was CD4+ T cells from PBMCs cultured with HCoV-NL63 spike peptides, obtained before COVID-19 vaccination. The intended sense of this specimen's cell subset or site label: HCoV-NL63 spike overlapping peptide pool stimulation. The receptors originated from a human donor who received a COVID-19 vaccine.

The rearrangement uses TRBV6-5 and TRBJ2-5; 10 nucleotides line up with TRBD1. Germline trimming cut 8 bases from V and 1 base from J; bases unmatched to any gene: 4. Germline CDR1 MNHEY, CDR2 SVGAGI. CDR3 size: 14 residues. This CDR3 is CASCRDRGQETQYF. In DNA form, the CDR3 reads TGTGCCAGCTGCCGGGACAGGGGCCAAGAGACCCAGTACTTC.

This clone is a singleton in its sample. V usage is TRBV19 and J usage is TRBJ2-3, with D unclear. CDR1 and CDR2 (germline): LNHDA, SQIVND (reference sequence). The V and J ends lost 4 bases and 2 bases respectively, with 13 bases between them. The CDR3 consists of 15 residues. In DNA form, the CDR3 reads TGTGCCAGTAGTAACCGACAAATACCCACAGATACGCAGTATTTT. Translation gives CASSNRQIPTDTQYF. The variable domain in full, with the rest retrieved from reference TRBV19 and TRBJ2-3, is DGGITQSPKYLFRKEGQNVTLSCEQNLNHDAMYWYRQDPGQGLRLIYYSQIVNDFQKGDIAEGYSVSREKKESFPLTVTSAQKNPTAFYLCASSNRQIPTDTQYFGPGTRLTVL.

The rearrangement links TRBV6-2 or TRBV6-3 to TRBJ2-6; 9 bases map to TRBD1. Unmatched junction bases numbered 6, after V lost 6 bases and J lost 0 bases. Germline CDR1 is MNHEY and CDR2 is SVGEGT. The CDR3 runs 17 residues. The CDR3 sequence: CASSRTGVRSGANVLTF. CDR3 coding DNA: TGTGCCAGCAGCCGGACAGGGGTACGCTCTGGGGCCAACGTCCTGACTTTC.

In this sample, this clone turned up a few times. The genes are TRBV4-1 and TRBJ1-4; 7 nucleotides agree with TRBD1. Germline V gives CDR1 MGHRA, CDR2 YSYEKL. The CDR3 spans 14 residues. The V gene end was trimmed by 8 bases and the J gene end by 0 bases; junction bases not matched to a gene: 3. The CDR3 DNA follows: TGCGCCAGCGGGGACAGCCCAACTAATGAAAAACTGTTTTTT. Protein sequence: CASGDSPTNEKLFF.

This clone came up a few times. This sequence joins TRBV18 and TRBJ2-3; 7 bases align to TRBD1. The CDR3 length is 14 residues. Per the germline V gene, CDR1 is KGHSH and CDR2 is LQKENI. V lost 3 bases, J lost 4 bases, and 4 bases stayed unmatched. The CDR3 coding sequence is TGTGCCAGCTCACCTAGACAGGGCCCAGATACGCAGTATTTT. The encoded protein is CASSPRQGPDTQYF.

The CDR3 DNA sequence: TGTGCCAGTAGTATTCGACTAGCGGGGTCTGAGCAGTTCTTC. It encodes CASSIRLAGSEQFF. The V call is TRBV19, the J call TRBJ2-1; 11 bases fit TRBD2. Trimming removed 3 bases from V and 9 bases from J; junction bases left unmatched: 4. Germline CDR1 LNHDA, CDR2 SQIVND (reference sequence). The CDR3 covers 14 residues.